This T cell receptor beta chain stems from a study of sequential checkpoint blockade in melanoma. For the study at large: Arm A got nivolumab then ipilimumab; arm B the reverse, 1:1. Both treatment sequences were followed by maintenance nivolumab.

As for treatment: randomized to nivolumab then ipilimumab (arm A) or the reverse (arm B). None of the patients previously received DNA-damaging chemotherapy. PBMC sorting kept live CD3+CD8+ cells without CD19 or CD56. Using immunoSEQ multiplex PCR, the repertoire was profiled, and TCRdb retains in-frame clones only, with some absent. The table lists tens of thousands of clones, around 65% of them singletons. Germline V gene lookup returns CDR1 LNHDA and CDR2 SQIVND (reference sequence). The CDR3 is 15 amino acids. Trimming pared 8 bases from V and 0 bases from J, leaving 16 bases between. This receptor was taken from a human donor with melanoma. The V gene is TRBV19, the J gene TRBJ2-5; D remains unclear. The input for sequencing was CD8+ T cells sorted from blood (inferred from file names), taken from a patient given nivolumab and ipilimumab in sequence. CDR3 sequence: CASSSDFTYQETQYF. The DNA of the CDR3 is TGTGCCAGTTCATCAGATTTTACGTACCAAGAGACCCAGTACTTC.